Sequencing of this TCR beta chain was carried out in a study of CD8 T cells in Susac syndrome. With random hexamers, about 0.5 to 1 ug RNA was reverse transcribed. TCRdb redid the calling of the immunoSEQ multiplex PCR reads with MiXCR, one entry per CDR3 protein. This table holds approximately 210,000 distinct CDR3 sequences, 94% found once. The CDR3 is 10 amino acids. Germline V gene lookup returns CDR1 SQVTM and CDR2 ANQGSEA. Trimming removed 7 bases at V and 7 bases at J, with 11 bases between. The receptor comes from a human donor with Susac syndrome. J is TRBJ2-7 and V is TRBV29-1; D call uncertain. Sequencing input: CD4+ T cells from PBMCs. The DNA of the CDR3 is TGCAGCGCCGGCAACGGGGAGCAGTACTTC. As protein: CSAGNGEQYF.